The subject of this entry is one T cell receptor beta chain. The V gene end was trimmed by 3 bases and the J gene end by 2 bases; junction bases not matched to a gene: 10. Germline assignment: CDR1 KGHSH and CDR2 LQKENI. The CDR3 has 17 amino acids. Here immunoSEQ multiplex PCR was the method, and the copy in TCRdb shows in-frame clones only, minus some. Here the sample spans fewer than 120,000 clones, over 85% being singletons. This sample was taken from a study of OX40 agonist ivuxolimab in advanced cancers. Study context: From about 20 to 79 years was the age range, with a mean of around 57 years, and over 80% were male.

Here the sequenced sample was CD4+ or CD8+ T cells sorted from blood, taken in a trial of the OX40 agonist ivuxolimab. The chain recombines TRBV18 with TRBJ2-7; TRBD1 matches 10 bases. This sequence was found in an adult with an advanced solid tumor such as melanoma, head and neck, liver or kidney cancer. The CDR3 coding sequence is TGTGCCAGCTCACCGCTAGCTAGGACAGGGGGAACCTACGAGCAGTACTTC. It specifies CASSPLARTGGTYEQYF.